This T cell receptor (beta chain) is from a study of shared clonotypes between healthy human individuals. Profiled with immunoSEQ multiplex PCR; TCRdb holds only in-frame clones, not every one. This sample has some 2,100,000 clones; 95% occur once, and the top ten carry approximately 0.13%. The material sequenced was naive CD4+ T cells sorted from blood. As for subset: CD45RA+ positively selected. This TCR was sampled from a man between 18 and 29 years old in good health.

The CDR3 sequence is CASSRDRQETQYF. CDR3 DNA sequence: TGTGCCAGCAGCCGGGACAGGCAAGAGACCCAGTACTTC. The rearrangement uses TRBV7-8 and TRBJ2-5; 8 positions agree with TRBD1. The CDR3 length is 13 residues. Unmatched junction bases numbered 1, after V lost 5 bases and J lost 2 bases. The V gene's germline CDR1 is SGHVS and CDR2 FQNEAQ.